This TCR beta chain was identified in a study of vaccination and CD4 T cells after COVID-19. Study summary: Overlapping SARS-CoV-2, HCoV-NL63, HCoV-OC43 and HCoV-229E spike peptides stimulated the cells. A CEFX pool, an HIV-1 Nef pool, or else no peptide went into the control cultures.

Broader study findings: Spike mono-reactive status applied to 304 of 307 vaccine-specific clones in convalescent patients.

CDR1 SGHTA and CDR2 FQGNSA come from the germline V gene. V was shortened by 1 base and J by 5 bases, with 12 bases between the two germline ends. The CDR3 sequence is 15 residues long. A note on this clonotype: Its antigen is still unknown.

Treatment of the sample: approximately nine-day PBMC culture with coronavirus spike peptide pools or control peptides (ViraFEST assay). Alongside around 10 IU/ml IL-2 and 10 ug/ml peptide pools, PBMCs were cultured at approximately 2 million per well. With the Oncomine TCR Beta short-read assay, DNA from cultured CD4+ T cells was sequenced. From the PCR reads, TCRdb called clonotypes with MiXCR, one entry per CDR3 protein. The sample includes about 13,000 distinct CDR3 sequences, 33% of them seen just once. This chain links TRBV7-2 with TRBJ2-1; D not resolved. Sequencing was performed on CD4+ T cells from blood, cultured in vitro, taken after SARS-CoV-2 vaccination. This clonotype originated in a human donor who had recovered from COVID-19. Here the CDR3 reads CASSLVAVLNNEQFF. The CDR3 DNA follows: TGTGCCAGCAGCTTAGTTGCCGTTCTTAACAATGAGCAGTTCTTC.